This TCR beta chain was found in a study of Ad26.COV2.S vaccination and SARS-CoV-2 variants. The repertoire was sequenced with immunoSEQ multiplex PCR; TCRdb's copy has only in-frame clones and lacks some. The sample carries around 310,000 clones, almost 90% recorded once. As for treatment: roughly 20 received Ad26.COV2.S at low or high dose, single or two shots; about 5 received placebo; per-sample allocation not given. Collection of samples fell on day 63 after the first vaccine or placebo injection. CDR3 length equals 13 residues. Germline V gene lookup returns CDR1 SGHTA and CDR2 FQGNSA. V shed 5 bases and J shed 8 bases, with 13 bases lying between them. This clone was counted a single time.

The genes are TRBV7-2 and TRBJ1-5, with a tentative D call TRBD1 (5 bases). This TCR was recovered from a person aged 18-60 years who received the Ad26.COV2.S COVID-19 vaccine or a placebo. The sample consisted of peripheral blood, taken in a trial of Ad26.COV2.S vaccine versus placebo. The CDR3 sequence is CASSLLGGKPQHF. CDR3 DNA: TGTGCCAGCAGCCTTCTGGGGGGGAAGCCCCAGCATTTT.